Below, 7 T cell receptor beta chains from the same sample are listed, as sequenced in a study of T cell responses to AZD1222 COVID-19 vaccine. Some clones are missing from TCRdb's copy, which holds only in-frame ones; the method was immunoSEQ multiplex PCR. The profile shows roughly 150,000 clones, approximately 91% of them singletons. The specimen comprised peripheral blood, sampled 28 days after the second AZD1222 dose. The receptors derive from an adult who received the AZD1222 COVID-19 vaccine.

This CDR3 is CASSLDSGYGYTF. Here the CDR3 DNA reads TGCGCCAGCAGCTTGGATTCTGGGTATGGCTACACCTTC. J is TRBJ1-2 and V is TRBV5-1, with D uncertain. This CDR3 region has 13 residues. In germline, CDR1 is SGHRS, CDR2 YFSETQ. V was trimmed by 0 bases and J by 5 bases, leaving 8 bases between them.

The chain's CDR3 is CASSQGNEQFF. CDR3 sequence (DNA): TGTGCCAGCAGCCAGGGGAATGAGCAGTTCTTC. The chain combines TRBV3-1 (or the pseudogene TRBV3-2) with TRBJ2-1; no clear D gene. Germline V lookup: CDR1 LGHDT, CDR2 YNNKEL (reference sequence). Trimming took 3 bases from V and 7 from J, leaving 4 bases between them. The CDR3 is 11 residues long.

The V and J genes are TRBV5-1 and TRBJ1-3, with D tentatively TRBD1 (5 bases). Between the trimmed V and J ends, which lost 7 bases and 0 bases, there was a span of 14 bases. Germline V gene lookup returns CDR1 SGHRS and CDR2 YFSETQ. CDR3 size: 15 residues. The chain's CDR3 is CASSGTGSSGNTIYF. Here the CDR3 DNA reads TGCGCCAGCTCGGGGACGGGTTCCTCTGGAAACACCATATATTTT.

In this sample, this clone turned up once. This chain connects TRBV24-1 to TRBJ1-1; no definite D call. CDR1 and CDR2 from the germline V gene are KGHDR and SFDVKD. With 4 bases removed from V and 3 bases from J, the gap between germline ends came to 11 bases. The CDR3 is 14 amino acids. The CDR3: CATSDGLSDTEAFF. The CDR3 DNA reads TGTGCCACCAGTGACGGGCTCTCGGACACTGAAGCTTTCTTT.

The chain is built from TRBV19 and TRBJ1-2; TRBD1 matches at 7 bases. The V and J ends lost 3 bases and 4 bases, in that order; junction bases with no gene match: 14. In germline, CDR1 is LNHDA, CDR2 SQIVND (reference sequence). This CDR3 spans 17 amino acids. CDR3 loop: CASSMSPPTGPAYGYTF. Written as DNA, the CDR3 is TGTGCCAGTAGTATGTCTCCGCCGACAGGGCCGGCCTATGGCTACACCTTC.

The rearrangement joins TRBV2 to TRBJ2-1; 12 nucleotides line up with TRBD1. V lost 11 bases and J lost 9; bases outside the gene matches: 5. The length of the CDR3 is 12 residues. The germline V gene encodes CDR1 SNHLY and CDR2 FYNNEI. CDR3 protein: CAGGTGGPEQFF. The DNA for the CDR3 is TGTGCCGGCGGGACAGGGGGCCCTGAGCAGTTCTTC.

J is TRBJ2-7 and V is TRBV27; TRBD1 might be the D (5 bases). Germline loops: CDR1 MNHEY, CDR2 SMNVEV (reference sequence). The CDR3 extends over 14 amino acids. The V gene lost 4 bases and the J gene lost 6 bases, with 16 bases spanning the gap. CDR3 sequence reads: CASSSFAGLGEQYF. CDR3 bases: TGTGCCAGCAGTTCCTTTGCAGGGTTGGGCGAGCAGTACTTC.